Listed here are 25 T cell receptor beta chains from one sample, sequenced in a study of cytomegalovirus exposure and HLA in healthy donors. Primers: 60 Vbeta forward and 13 Jbeta reverse. Method: immunoSEQ multiplex PCR; TCRdb's copy keeps in-frame clones and lacks some. The repertoire holds roughly 40,000 clones, with about 84% as singletons. The sequencing input was PBMCs. All receptors derive from a man in his fifties or sixties in good health and CMV-seronegative.

This clone turned up a few times. The chain carries TRBV4-3 and TRBJ2-1, with D unclear. Germline-derived CDR1 and CDR2 are LGHNA and YSLEER. The length of the CDR3 is 14 residues. Trimming pared 3 bases from V and 0 bases from J, leaving 6 bases between. CDR3 nucleotides: TGCGCCAGCAGCCACGAGAGCTCCTACAATGAGCAGTTCTTC. As protein: CASSHESSYNEQFF.

The chain couples TRBV4-3 to TRBJ2-5, with 9 nucleotides matching TRBD2. This CDR3 is built from 15 residues. V shed 0 bases, J shed 5 bases, and the junction held 4 bases outside the gene matches. Germline V gives CDR1 LGHNA, CDR2 YSLEER. CDR3 in amino acids: CASSQDPSGKETQYF. The CDR3 region has the DNA TGCGCCAGCAGCCAAGACCCTAGCGGGAAGGAGACCCAGTACTTC.

The gene calls are TRBV18 and TRBJ2-2; D not resolved. The V end was cut by 3 bases, the J end by 4 bases, with 6 bases between. Germline-derived CDR1 and CDR2 are KGHSH and LQKENI. This CDR3 has 13 residues. The CDR3 region has the DNA TGTGCCAGCTCACCCCTGAGCACCGGGGAGCTGTTTTTT. Protein: CASSPLSTGELFF.

The chain uses TRBV28 and TRBJ1-2; the match to TRBD1 covers 7 bases. V lost 3 bases, J lost 8 bases, and 12 bases stayed unmatched. This CDR3 contains 15 residues. Germline-derived CDR1 and CDR2 are MDHEN and SYDVKM. The CDR3 sequence: CASSLMRGRLYGYTF. In DNA form, the CDR3 reads TGTGCCAGCAGTTTGATGAGGGGGCGGCTATACGGCTACACCTTC.

This sequence joins TRBV5-6 and TRBJ2-5; the match to TRBD2 covers 7 bases. Per germline, CDR1 SGHDT and CDR2 YYEEEE. The CDR3 totals 15 residues. Losses at the gene ends were 3 bases for V and 3 bases for J; bases not matched to a gene: 8. This chain's CDR3 is CASSWKGSGKETQYF. As DNA, the CDR3 is TGTGCCAGCAGCTGGAAGGGCAGCGGGAAAGAGACCCAGTACTTC. The full variable domain, in which reference TRBV5-6 and TRBJ2-5 provide the parts outside the CDR3, is DAGVTQSPTHLIKTRGQQVTLRCSPKSGHDTVSWYQQALGQGPQFIFQYYEEEERQRGNFPDRFSGHQFPNYSSELNVNALLLGDSALYLCASSWKGSGKETQYFGPGTRLLVL.

This clone has a single count. Germline is not matched at one junction end, which may reflect a read error. This chain uses TRBV7-9 with TRBJ1-4; D gene ambiguous. Germline loops: CDR1 SEHNR, CDR2 FQNEAQ (reference sequence). This CDR3 has 16 amino acids. The CDR3 reads CSSSLYSNRANEKLFF. Here the CDR3 DNA reads TGTTCCAGCAGCTTATATTCGAACCGAGCTAATGAAAAACTGTTTTTT.

A few counts support this clone. The genes are TRBV9 and TRBJ2-5; TRBD1 agrees at 7 bases. CDR3 size: 14 residues. J gave up 2 bases and V 2 bases, and 3 bases lay outside the gene matches. The germline gives CDR1 SGDLS, CDR2 YYNGEE. The CDR3 reads CASSVGTVQETQYF. CDR3 nucleotide sequence: TGTGCCAGCAGCGTCGGGACAGTACAAGAGACCCAGTACTTC.

This clone was counted once. The V gene is TRBV28, the J gene TRBJ2-1; D is uncertain. Germline lookup yields CDR1 MDHEN and CDR2 SYDVKM. V dropped 1 base and J dropped 0 bases, with 10 bases sitting between them. The CDR3 contains 16 residues. This chain's CDR3 is CASSLSQVSSYNEQFF. The CDR3 region has the DNA TGTGCCAGCAGTTTATCCCAGGTGAGCTCCTACAATGAGCAGTTCTTC.

J is TRBJ2-4 and V is TRBV2; perhaps TRBD2 as D (5 bases). This CDR3 spans 15 amino acids. V gave up 7 bases and J gave up 3 bases, with 16 bases separating them. Germline V gene data show CDR1 as SNHLY and CDR2 as FYNNEI. This CDR3 reads CASTPRVAGKNIQYF. The CDR3 coding sequence is TGTGCCAGCACTCCGCGGGTTGCGGGCAAAAACATTCAGTACTTC.

The chain combines TRBV7-2 with TRBJ2-1, with 8 bases aligning to TRBD2. V trimming: 5 bases; J trimming: 3 bases; junction bases outside the gene matches: 6. This CDR3 contains 15 residues. Germline CDR1 and CDR2: SGHTA and FQGNSA. The CDR3 protein is CASSAFAGGYNEQFF. The CDR3 nucleotides read TGTGCCAGCAGCGCCTTTGCGGGAGGCTACAATGAGCAGTTCTTC.

The chain employs TRBV28 and TRBJ2-7, with 13 bases aligning to TRBD2. The V gene end was trimmed by 6 bases and the J gene end by 4 bases; junction bases not matched to a gene: 3. Per germline, CDR1 MDHEN and CDR2 SYDVKM. The CDR3 spans 14 residues. CDR3 in DNA: TGTGCCAGCAGACTGACTAGCGGGAGGTACGAGCAGTACTTC. It translates to CASRLTSGRYEQYF. Full variable domain (missing parts from reference TRBV28 and TRBJ2-7): DVKVTQSSRYLVKRTGEKVFLECVQDMDHENMFWYRQDPGLGLRLIYFSYDVKMKEKGDIPEGYSVSREKKERFSLILESASTNQTSMYLCASRLTSGRYEQYFGPGTRLTVT.

This rearrangement joins TRBV10-3 to TRBJ2-1, with D possibly being TRBD2 (5 bases). CDR3 length: 14 residues. Per germline, CDR1 ENHRY and CDR2 SYGVKD. Trimming shortened V by 4 bases and J by 10 bases, and 17 bases separated the two germline ends. Here the CDR3 DNA reads TGTGCCATCAGTGTGCGGCGGGCCACGGGGGAGCAGTTCTTC. Translation gives CAISVRRATGEQFF.

In its sample, this clone was seen once. The chain joins TRBV7-2 to TRBJ1-2; 9 bases agree with TRBD1. The CDR3 has 14 amino acids. With V trimmed by 3 bases and J by 7 bases, 6 bases remained unmatched. Germline V lookup: CDR1 SGHTA, CDR2 FQGNSA. CDR3 amino acids: CASSLDRQGGGYTF. As DNA, the CDR3 is TGTGCCAGCAGCTTGGATAGACAGGGGGGTGGCTACACCTTC.

The rearrangement links TRBV6-5 to TRBJ1-5, with D unclear. The V gene lost 5 bases and the J gene lost 7 bases, with 12 bases spanning the gap. Looked up from germline, CDR1 is MNHEY and CDR2 is SVGAGI. This CDR3 comprises 13 residues. CDR3 nucleotides: TGTGCCAGCAGTGAAGCGCTTAGGCAGCCCCAGCATTTT. This sequence encodes CASSEALRQPQHF.

This clone was observed a handful of times. At one end the junction does not follow the germline gene, possibly because of a read error. The chain joins TRBV7-9 to TRBJ2-5, with unresolved D. This CDR3 is 15 amino acids long. Germline values: CDR1 SEHNR, CDR2 FQNEAQ (reference sequence). The CDR3 is CSSSSHLEIGETQYF. DNA of the CDR3: TGTTCCAGCAGCTCCCATTTAGAAATCGGAGAGACCCAGTACTTC.

The chain couples TRBV13 to TRBJ2-7; TRBD1 matches at 7 bases. V gave up 5 bases and J gave up 8 bases; unmatched junction bases: 9. The V gene's germline CDR1 is PRHDT and CDR2 FYEKMQ (reference sequence). The CDR3 is made up of 13 amino acids. The CDR3 here is CASSLTTGFKQYF. The CDR3 DNA sequence: TGTGCCAGCAGCCTCACGACAGGGTTTAAGCAGTACTTC.

The chain employs TRBV7-3 and TRBJ2-1; no definite D call. Trimming pared 1 base from V and 4 bases from J, leaving 8 bases between. The CDR3 is 14 amino acids. Germline CDR1 reads SGHTA; CDR2 reads FQGTGA. Written as DNA, the CDR3 is TGTGCCAGCAGCTTAATGTACAATTACAATGAGCAGTTCTTC. This gives the protein CASSLMYNYNEQFF.

The chain recombines TRBV5-1 with TRBJ2-2, with D unresolved. CDR3 length equals 15 residues. Between the trimmed V and J ends, which lost 0 bases and 2 bases, there was a span of 8 bases. CDR1 and CDR2 from the germline V gene are SGHRS and YFSETQ. The CDR3 DNA follows: TGCGCCAGCAGCTTGGACCCTAAAAACACCGGGGAGCTGTTTTTT. It codes for CASSLDPKNTGELFF.

CDR3 protein: CASIQGTKGEAFF. CDR3 nucleotides: TGTGCCAGCATCCAAGGGACAAAAGGGGAAGCTTTCTTT. The chain uses TRBV6-1 and TRBJ1-1; the D gene is possibly TRBD1 (6 bases). Trimming left V 7 bases short and J 8 bases short, with 17 bases between. The CDR3 loop spans 13 amino acids. Germline-derived CDR1 and CDR2 are MNHNS and SASEGT.

The chain couples TRBV18 to TRBJ2-1; 9 bases line up with TRBD1. V was pared by 3 bases and J by 6 bases, with 3 bases of the junction left unmatched. Per the germline V gene, CDR1 is KGHSH and CDR2 is LQKENI. This CDR3 is built from 14 residues. The CDR3 spells CASSPGTGINEQFF. DNA for the CDR3: TGTGCCAGCTCACCCGGGACAGGGATCAATGAGCAGTTCTTC.

The chain couples TRBV4-3 to TRBJ2-1; the D gene is possibly TRBD1 (6 bases). Germline V CDR1 and CDR2: LGHNA, YSLEER. The CDR3 extends over 15 amino acids. V lost 4 bases and J lost 1, with 11 bases in between. The CDR3 here is CASSPYRVSYNEQFF. In DNA form, the CDR3 reads TGCGCCAGCAGCCCTTACAGGGTTTCCTACAATGAGCAGTTCTTC.

This clone has just one count. A read error may account for a junction end that differs from germline. The chain has TRBV7-9 and TRBJ2-7; D is unclear. The CDR3 is 12 residues long. Germline CDR1 reads SEHNR; CDR2 reads FQNEAQ (reference sequence). DNA for the CDR3: TGTTCCAGCAGCTTATCATCCTACGAGCAGTACTTC. Protein: CSSSLSSYEQYF.

The chain carries TRBV5-1 and TRBJ2-5; the match to TRBD2 covers 11 bases. The germline V gene encodes CDR1 SGHRS and CDR2 YFSETQ. The ends lost 5 bases at V and 4 bases at J; junction bases unmatched: 1. The CDR3 runs 13 residues. The DNA of the CDR3 is TGCGCCAGCAGAGGACTAGCGGGAGAGACCCAGTACTTC. This translates into CASRGLAGETQYF.

This clone came up a few times. The V call is TRBV7-6, the J call TRBJ1-2; 7 nucleotides line up with TRBD1. Germline trimming cut 1 base from V and 8 bases from J; bases unmatched to any gene: 7. CDR1 is SGHVS, CDR2 FNYEAQ, per germline. The CDR3 has 14 residues. The CDR3 nucleotides are TGTGCCAGCAGCTTAGAGGCAGGGGGGAGCGGCTACACCTTC. Encoded protein: CASSLEAGGSGYTF.

V usage is TRBV13 and J usage is TRBJ1-3, with no clear D. V dropped 5 bases and J dropped 0 bases, with 17 bases sitting between them. The CDR3 contains 17 residues. Germline V gives CDR1 PRHDT, CDR2 FYEKMQ (reference sequence). The CDR3 DNA sequence: TGTGCCAGCAGCCCATTTAAGACACAACTCTCTGGAAACACCATATATTTT. As protein: CASSPFKTQLSGNTIYF. Supplemented by reference TRBV13 and TRBJ1-3, the full variable domain reads AAGVIQSPRHLIKEKRETATLKCYPIPRHDTVYWYQQGPGQDPQFLISFYEKMQSDKGSIPDRFSAQQFSDYHSELNMSSLELGDSALYFCASSPFKTQLSGNTIYFGEGSWLTVV.